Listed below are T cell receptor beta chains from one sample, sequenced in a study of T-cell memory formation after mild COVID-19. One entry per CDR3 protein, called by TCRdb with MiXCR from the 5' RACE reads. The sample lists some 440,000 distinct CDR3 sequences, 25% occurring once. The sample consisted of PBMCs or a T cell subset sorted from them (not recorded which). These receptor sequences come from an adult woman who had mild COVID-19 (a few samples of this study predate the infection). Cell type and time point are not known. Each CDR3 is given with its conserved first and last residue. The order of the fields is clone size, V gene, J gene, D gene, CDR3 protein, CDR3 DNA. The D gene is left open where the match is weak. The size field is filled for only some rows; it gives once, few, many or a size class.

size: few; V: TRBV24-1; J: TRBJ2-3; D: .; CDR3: CATSDLDSSTDTQYF; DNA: TGTGCCACCAGTGATTTGGACAGCAGCACAGATACGCAGTATTTT
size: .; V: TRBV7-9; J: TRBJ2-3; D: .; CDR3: CASSEQGMYEDTQYF; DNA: TGTGCCAGCAGTGAACAGGGCATGTATGAGGATACGCAGTATTTT
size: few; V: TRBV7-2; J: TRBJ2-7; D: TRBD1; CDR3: CASSGGTGQNYEQYF; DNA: TGTGCCAGCAGCGGGGGGACAGGGCAGAACTACGAGCAGTACTTC
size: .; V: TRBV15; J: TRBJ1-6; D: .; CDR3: CATSGGRNYNSPLHF; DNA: TGTGCCACCAGCGGGGGACGGAACTATAATTCACCCCTCCACTTT
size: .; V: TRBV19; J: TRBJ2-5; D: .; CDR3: CASSRGNQETQYF; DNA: TGTGCCAGTTCCAGGGGAAACCAAGAGACCCAGTACTTC
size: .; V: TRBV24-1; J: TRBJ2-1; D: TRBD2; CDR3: CATMKTSDFEQFF; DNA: TGTGCCACCATGAAGACTAGCGACTTCGAGCAGTTCTTC
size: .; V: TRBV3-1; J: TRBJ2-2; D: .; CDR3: CASSHSGPGELFF; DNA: TGTGCCAGCAGCCACTCTGGTCCCGGGGAGCTGTTTTTT
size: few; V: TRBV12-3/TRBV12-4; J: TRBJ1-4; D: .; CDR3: CASSPGTPNEKLFF; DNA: TGTGCCAGCAGCCCGGGGACGCCGAATGAAAAACTGTTTTTT
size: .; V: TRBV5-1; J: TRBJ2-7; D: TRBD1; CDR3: CASSNRDRGDEQYF; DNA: TGCGCCAGCAGCAACCGGGACAGGGGAGACGAGCAGTACTTC
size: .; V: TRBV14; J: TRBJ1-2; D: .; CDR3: CASSQVSFDSRGYTF; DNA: TGTGCCAGCAGCCAAGTTTCATTTGACAGTCGTGGCTACACCTTC
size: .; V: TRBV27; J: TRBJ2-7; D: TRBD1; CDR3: CASSSYRNRGSTYEQYF; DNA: TGTGCCAGCAGTTCCTACCGGAACAGGGGTTCAACCTACGAGCAGTACTTC
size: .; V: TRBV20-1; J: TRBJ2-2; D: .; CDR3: CSARPGLNTGELFF; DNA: TGCAGTGCTAGGCCGGGACTTAACACCGGGGAGCTGTTTTTT
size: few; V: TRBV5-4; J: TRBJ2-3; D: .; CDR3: CASSLGPDTDTQYF; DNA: TGTGCCAGCAGCTTGGGACCGGACACAGATACGCAGTATTTT
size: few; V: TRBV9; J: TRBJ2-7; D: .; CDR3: CASSPDSPGSYEQYF; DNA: TGTGCCAGCAGTCCGGACAGTCCAGGGTCCTACGAGCAGTACTTC
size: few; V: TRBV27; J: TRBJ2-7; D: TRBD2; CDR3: CASRVAGAASYEQYF; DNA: TGTGCCAGCCGAGTAGCGGGGGCCGCCTCCTACGAGCAGTACTTC
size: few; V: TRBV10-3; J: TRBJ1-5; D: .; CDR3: CAIGGPNQPQHF; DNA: TGTGCCATCGGGGGTCCCAATCAGCCCCAGCATTTT
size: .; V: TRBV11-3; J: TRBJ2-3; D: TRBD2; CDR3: CASSFWIRREGSDTDTQYF; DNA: TGTGCCAGCAGCTTTTGGATCAGGCGGGAGGGCAGTGACACAGATACGCAGTATTTT